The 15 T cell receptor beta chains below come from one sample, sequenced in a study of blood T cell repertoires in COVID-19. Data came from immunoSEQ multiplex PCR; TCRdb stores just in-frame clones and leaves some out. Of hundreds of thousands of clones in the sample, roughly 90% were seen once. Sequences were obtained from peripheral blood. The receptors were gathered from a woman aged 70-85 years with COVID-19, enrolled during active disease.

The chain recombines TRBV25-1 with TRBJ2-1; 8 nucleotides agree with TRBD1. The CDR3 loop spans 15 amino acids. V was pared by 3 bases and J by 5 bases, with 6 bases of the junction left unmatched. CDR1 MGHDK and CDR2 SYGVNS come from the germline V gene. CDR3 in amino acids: CASSEGQAGNNEQFF. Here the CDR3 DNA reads TGTGCCAGCAGTGAGGGACAGGCCGGTAACAATGAGCAGTTCTTC.

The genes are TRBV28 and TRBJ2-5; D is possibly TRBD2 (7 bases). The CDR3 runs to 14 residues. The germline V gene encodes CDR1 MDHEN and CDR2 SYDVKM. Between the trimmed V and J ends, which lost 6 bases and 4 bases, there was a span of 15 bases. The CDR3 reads CASRPGGGRETQYF. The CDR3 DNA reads TGTGCCAGCAGGCCTGGGGGGGGCAGAGAGACCCAGTACTTC. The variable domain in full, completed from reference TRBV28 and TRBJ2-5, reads DVKVTQSSRYLVKRTGEKVFLECVQDMDHENMFWYRQDPGLGLRLIYFSYDVKMKEKGDIPEGYSVSREKKERFSLILESASTNQTSMYLCASRPGGGRETQYFGPGTRLLVL.

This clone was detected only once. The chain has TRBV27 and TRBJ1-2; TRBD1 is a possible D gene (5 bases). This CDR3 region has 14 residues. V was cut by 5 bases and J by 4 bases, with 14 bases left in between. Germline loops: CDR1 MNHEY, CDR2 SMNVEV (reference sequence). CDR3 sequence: CASSGTRGLYGYTF. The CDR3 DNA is TGTGCCAGCAGTGGCACGCGGGGCCTCTATGGCTACACCTTC.

In DNA, the CDR3 is TGTGCCAGCAGCCAAGCTGGCGGTTCAGGCAATCAGCCCCAGCATTTT. It codes for CASSQAGGSGNQPQHF. The chain has TRBV3-1 (or the pseudogene TRBV3-2) and TRBJ1-5, with no clear D. The V end was cut by 1 base, the J end by 2 bases, with 12 bases between. This CDR3 contains 16 residues. Germline V gene lookup returns CDR1 LGHDT and CDR2 YNNKEL (reference sequence).

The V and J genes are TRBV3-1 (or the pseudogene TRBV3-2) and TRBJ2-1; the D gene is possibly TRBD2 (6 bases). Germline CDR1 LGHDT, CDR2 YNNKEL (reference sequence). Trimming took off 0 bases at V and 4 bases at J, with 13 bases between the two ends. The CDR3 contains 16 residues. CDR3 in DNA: TGTGCCAGCAGCCAAGATAGGGACTGGAAATACAATGAGCAGTTCTTC. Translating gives CASSQDRDWKYNEQFF.

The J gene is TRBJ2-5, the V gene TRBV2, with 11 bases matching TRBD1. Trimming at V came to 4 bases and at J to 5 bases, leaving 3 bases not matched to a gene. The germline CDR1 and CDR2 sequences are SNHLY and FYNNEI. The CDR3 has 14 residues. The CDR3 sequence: CASSGDRGTETQYF. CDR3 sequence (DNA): TGTGCCAGCAGTGGGGACAGGGGGACCGAGACCCAGTACTTC.

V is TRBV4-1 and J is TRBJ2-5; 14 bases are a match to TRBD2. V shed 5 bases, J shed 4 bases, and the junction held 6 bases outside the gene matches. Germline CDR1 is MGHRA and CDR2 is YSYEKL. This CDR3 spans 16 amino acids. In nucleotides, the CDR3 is TGCGCCAGCAGCTCGAGACTAGCGGGGGGGAGAGAGACCCAGTACTTC. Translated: CASSSRLAGGRETQYF.

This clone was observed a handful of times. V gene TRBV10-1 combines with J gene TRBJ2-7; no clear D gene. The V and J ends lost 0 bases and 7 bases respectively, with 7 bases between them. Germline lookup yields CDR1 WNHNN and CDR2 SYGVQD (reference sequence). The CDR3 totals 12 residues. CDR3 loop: CASSESLGEQYF. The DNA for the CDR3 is TGCGCCAGCAGTGAGTCGCTCGGGGAGCAGTACTTC.

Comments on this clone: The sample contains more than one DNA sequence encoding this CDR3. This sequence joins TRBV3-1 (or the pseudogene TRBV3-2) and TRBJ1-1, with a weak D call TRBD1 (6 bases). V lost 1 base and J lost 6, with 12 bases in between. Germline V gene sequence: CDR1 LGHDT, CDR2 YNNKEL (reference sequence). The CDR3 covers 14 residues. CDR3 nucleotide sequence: TGTGCCAGCAGCCAAGGGGCGGGGGGCTCTGAAGCTTTCTTT. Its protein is CASSQGAGGSEAFF.

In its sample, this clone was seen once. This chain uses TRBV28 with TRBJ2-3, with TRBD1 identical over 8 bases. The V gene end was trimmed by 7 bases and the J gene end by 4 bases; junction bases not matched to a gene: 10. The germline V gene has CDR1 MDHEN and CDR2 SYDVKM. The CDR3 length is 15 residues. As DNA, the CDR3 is TGTGCCAGCATTCTCGACAGGGGATATGCAGATACGCAGTATTTT. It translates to CASILDRGYADTQYF.

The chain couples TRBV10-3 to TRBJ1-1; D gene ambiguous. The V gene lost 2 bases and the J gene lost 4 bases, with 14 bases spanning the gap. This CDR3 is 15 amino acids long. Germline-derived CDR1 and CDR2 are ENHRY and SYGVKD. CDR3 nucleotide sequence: TGTGCCATCAGTGAGAGCCCATGGGAGGGCACTGAAGCTTTCTTT. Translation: CAISESPWEGTEAFF.

The CDR3 here is CASSRVSTPRGTGELFF. CDR3 DNA: TGTGCCAGCAGCCGCGTCAGCACTCCTCGGGGCACCGGGGAGCTGTTTTTT. The chain uses TRBV5-4 and TRBJ2-2, with D tentatively TRBD2 (5 bases). The CDR3 extends over 17 amino acids. CDR1 SGHNT and CDR2 YYREEE come from the germline V gene (reference sequence). Trimming left V 4 bases short and J 4 bases short, with 20 bases between.

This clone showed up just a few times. The CDR3 is CSVVRESGNTIYF. The CDR3 bases are TGCAGCGTTGTAAGAGAATCTGGAAACACCATATATTTT. The chain couples TRBV29-1 to TRBJ1-3; no clear D. Germline CDR1 is SQVTM and CDR2 is ANQGSEA. V was shortened by 4 bases and J by 1 base, with 8 bases between the two germline ends. The length of the CDR3 is 13 residues.

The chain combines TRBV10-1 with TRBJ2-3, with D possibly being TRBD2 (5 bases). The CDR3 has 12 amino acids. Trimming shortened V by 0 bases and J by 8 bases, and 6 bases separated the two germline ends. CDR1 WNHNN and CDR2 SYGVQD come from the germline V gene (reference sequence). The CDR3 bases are TGCGCCAGCAGTGAGTCTGCGGGTACGCAGTATTTT. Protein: CASSESAGTQYF.

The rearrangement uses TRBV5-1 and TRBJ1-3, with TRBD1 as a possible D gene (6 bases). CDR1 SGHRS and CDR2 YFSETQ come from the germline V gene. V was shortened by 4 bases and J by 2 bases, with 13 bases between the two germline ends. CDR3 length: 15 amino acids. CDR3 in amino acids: CASSPWGGPGNTIYF. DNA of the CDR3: TGCGCCAGCAGCCCATGGGGGGGGCCTGGAAACACCATATATTTT.